The rows below give T cell receptor beta chains drawn from one sample of a study of T cells expressing NK-cell markers. With the 5' RACE reads reprocessed, TCRdb shows one record per CDR3 protein and no DNA. The sample's table shows 500,000 to 700,000 distinct CDR3 sequences. Material for sequencing was blood T cells: a sorted CD56 or NKG2C T cell subset, CD4+ or CD8+ T cells, or bulk PBMC T cells (not recorded which). These TCRs come from a man between 18 and 35 years old in good health. CDR3s include the opening cysteine and the closing phenylalanine or tryptophan.

>TRBJ1-3|TRBV28
CASSMRMGNGNTIYF
>TRBJ2-5|TRBV4-3
CASSHIQRGYQETQYF
>TRBJ2-1|TRBV29-1
CSVGRASGSFNEQFF
>TRBJ2-3|TRBV6-2/TRBV6-3
CASSLPPPSTDTQYF
>TRBJ2-5|TRBV9
CASSVHGGDVTQYF
>TRBJ1-6|TRBV20-1
CSARHGQGNSPLHF
>TRBJ2-7|TRBV20-1
CSARSENSYEQYF
>TRBJ1-1|TRBV12-3/TRBV12-4
CASSLALSHGRNTEAFF
>TRBJ2-1|TRBV19
CASSPSGSAYNEQFF
>TRBJ2-7|TRBV6-5
CASSSNPGQGKYEQYF
>TRBJ2-3|TRBV5-1
CASSLAASRINALRTQYF
>TRBJ1-6|TRBV20-1
CSAERQGGRYPLHF
>TRBJ2-3|TRBV10-3
CAITPSSGLRDTQYF
>TRBJ2-1|TRBV5-1
CASSLREEYNEQFF